This T cell receptor beta chain was captured in a study of T cell repertoires in cytomegalovirus infection (dated by TCRdb to the late 2010s). For the study in its entirety: Alongside well-studied HLA-B-restricted epitopes, the peptide stimulations were aimed at recently identified HLA-C-restricted CMV epitopes, whose presentation resists viral immunomodulation. Donor HLA type was relevant to the analysis, because carriage of CMV infection together with the matching HLA type was indicated by public TCR beta signatures.

Here is what the overall study found, with its caveats: The ex vivo response was dominated by HLA-C-restricted CMV-specific TCR beta clonotypes, which also provided the single most frequent clonotype in two of eight donors. Cumulative frequency of public TCR beta family members discriminated carriers of CMV infection plus the relevant HLA type in this cohort and an independent roughly 320-donor cohort.

In the paper's terms, the treatment or condition label means: in vitro stimulation with specific CMV peptide epitopes to enrich CMV-specific T cells. On this clonotype itself: The specificity of this receptor is unknown. No base quality information exists; no much larger clone differs at one position.

Based on the germline V gene (reference sequence), the CDR1 and CDR2 sequences are DFQATT and SNEGSKA. Germline trimming amounts to 0 bases on V and 2 bases on J, with 7 as the count of junction bases outside the gene matches. The CDR3 holds 16 amino acids from the cysteine to the phenylalanine. Only the CDR3 DNA stays, 48 bases, in frame from base 1. TCRdb names Illumina HiSeq 1500 as the instrument used. Using fastp trimming at Q25 and MiXCR clonotype assembly, TCRdb reanalyzed the public sequencing data and kept in-frame beta chains. Rows with a matching CDR3 protein are joined into one entry that keeps the most common DNA and genes. The sample data list 75,000 to 95,000 distinct CDR3 sequences, and about 45% of these were observed just once. The top ten clonotypes cover 93% of the sample.

Rearrangement joined TRBV20-1 to TRBJ2-5; TRBD2 fits 9 bases in the junction. This material consisted of CD8+ T cells from cultured PBMCs, taken from culture after CMV antigen stimulation. The TCR was taken from a human donor in good health (CMV status not recorded). Some clones in this sample may be carry-over from other donors' samples. The CDR3 region: CSARDRSGGSQETQYF. The nucleotides read TGCAGTGCTAGAGATCGAAGCGGGGGGTCACAAGAGACCCAGTACTTC.